The source of this T cell receptor beta chain is a study of blood T cells in healthy people across ages. The use of a sample-barcoded 5' primer and a J-beta primer mix characterized a second PCR of roughly 7 to 11 cycles. Each CDR3 protein gets one entry after TCRdb re-called the 5' RACE reads with MiXCR. The profile shows more than 650,000 distinct CDR3 sequences, about 55% of them singletons. Notes on this clonotype: No antigen is known for it.

V trimming: 6 bases; J trimming: 2 bases; junction bases outside the gene matches: 6. CDR1 and CDR2 from the germline V gene are MNHEY and SVGAGI. There are 14 residues in the CDR3. Whole-study results and caveats: TCR beta diversity per million T cells fell roughly linearly with age. It was held that the diversity estimates obtained from one million T cells were underestimates.

The individuals who served as donors were healthy Caucasians living in Russia, aged about 6 to 95. Each donor supplied approximately 10 milliliters of peripheral blood. V and J are TRBV6-5 and TRBJ2-7; the match to TRBD2 covers 8 bases. What was sequenced was blood. This clonotype was obtained from an older man in good health. CDR3 in DNA: TGTGCCAGCAGCATAGCGGGGTTAACCTACGAGCAGTACTTC. Translated, it gives CASSIAGLTYEQYF.